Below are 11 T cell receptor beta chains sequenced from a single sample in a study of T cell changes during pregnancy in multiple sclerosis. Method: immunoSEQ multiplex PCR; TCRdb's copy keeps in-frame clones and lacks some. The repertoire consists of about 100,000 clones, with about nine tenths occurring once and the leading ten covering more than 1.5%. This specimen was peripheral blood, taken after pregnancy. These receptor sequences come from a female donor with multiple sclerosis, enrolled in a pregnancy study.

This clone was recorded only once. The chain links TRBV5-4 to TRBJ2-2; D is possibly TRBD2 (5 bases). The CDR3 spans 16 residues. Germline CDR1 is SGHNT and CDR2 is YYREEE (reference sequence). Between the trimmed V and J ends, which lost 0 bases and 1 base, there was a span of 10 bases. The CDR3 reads CASSLGLRGNTGELFF. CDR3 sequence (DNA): TGTGCCAGCAGCTTGGGGCTCCGGGGGAACACCGGGGAGCTGTTTTTT.

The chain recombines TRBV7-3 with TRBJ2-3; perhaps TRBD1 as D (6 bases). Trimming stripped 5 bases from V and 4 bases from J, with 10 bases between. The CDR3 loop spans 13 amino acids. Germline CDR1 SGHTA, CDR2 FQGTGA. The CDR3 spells CASSRTGSDTQYF. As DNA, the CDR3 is TGTGCCAGCAGCCGAACAGGGTCAGATACGCAGTATTTT.

CDR3 region: CASSQDRGVGAFF. The CDR3 nucleotides read TGTGCCAGCAGCCAAGACAGGGGGGTAGGAGCTTTCTTT. The gene calls are TRBV14 and TRBJ1-1; 7 bases align to TRBD1. This CDR3 has 13 amino acids. Unmatched junction bases numbered 5, after V lost 0 bases and J lost 10 bases. Germline assignment: CDR1 SGHDN and CDR2 FVKESK.

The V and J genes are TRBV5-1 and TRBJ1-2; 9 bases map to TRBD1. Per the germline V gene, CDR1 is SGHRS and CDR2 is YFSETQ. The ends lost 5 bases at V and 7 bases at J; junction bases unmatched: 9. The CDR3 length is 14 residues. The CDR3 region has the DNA TGCGCCAGCAGTCAAGGGACAGGGCTGGTTGGCTACACCTTC. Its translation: CASSQGTGLVGYTF.

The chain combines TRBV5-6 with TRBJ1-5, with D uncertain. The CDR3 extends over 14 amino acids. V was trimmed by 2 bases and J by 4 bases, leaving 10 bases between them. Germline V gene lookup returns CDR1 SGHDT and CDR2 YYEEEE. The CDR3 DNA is TGTGCCAGCAGCTTAATGGCGGATAATCAGCCCCAGCATTTT. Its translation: CASSLMADNQPQHF. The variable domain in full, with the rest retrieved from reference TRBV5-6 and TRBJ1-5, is DAGVTQSPTHLIKTRGQQVTLRCSPKSGHDTVSWYQQALGQGPQFIFQYYEEEERQRGNFPDRFSGHQFPNYSSELNVNALLLGDSALYLCASSLMADNQPQHFGDGTRLSIL.

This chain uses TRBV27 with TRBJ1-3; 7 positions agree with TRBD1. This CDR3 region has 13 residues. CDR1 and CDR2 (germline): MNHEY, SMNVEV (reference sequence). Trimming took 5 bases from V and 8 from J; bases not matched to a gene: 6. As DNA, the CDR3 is TGTGCCAGCAGTCCCTCCAGGGGGTACACCATATATTTT. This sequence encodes CASSPSRGYTIYF.

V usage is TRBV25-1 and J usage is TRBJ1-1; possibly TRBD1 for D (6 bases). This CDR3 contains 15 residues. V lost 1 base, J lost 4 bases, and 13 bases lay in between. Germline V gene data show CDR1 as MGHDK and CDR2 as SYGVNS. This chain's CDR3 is CASSESAGAVTEAFF. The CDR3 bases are TGTGCCAGCAGTGAATCAGCGGGGGCAGTCACTGAAGCTTTCTTT.

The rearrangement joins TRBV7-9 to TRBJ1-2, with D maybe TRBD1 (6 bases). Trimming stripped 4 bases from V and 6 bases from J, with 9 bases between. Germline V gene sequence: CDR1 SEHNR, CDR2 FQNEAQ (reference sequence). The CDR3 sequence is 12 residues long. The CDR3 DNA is TGTGCCAGCAGCTACCGGGACAATGGCTACACCTTC. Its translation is CASSYRDNGYTF.

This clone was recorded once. CDR3 in DNA: TGTGCCAGCAGCGCTGGGTGGACACAACCTGGAACGAACTATGGCTACACCTTC. It translates to CASSAGWTQPGTNYGYTF. The J gene is TRBJ1-2, the V gene TRBV9; a possible D gene is TRBD1 (5 bases). V was shortened by 3 bases and J by 2 bases, with 23 bases between the two germline ends. The CDR3 runs to 18 residues. Germline CDR1 and CDR2: SGDLS and YYNGEE.

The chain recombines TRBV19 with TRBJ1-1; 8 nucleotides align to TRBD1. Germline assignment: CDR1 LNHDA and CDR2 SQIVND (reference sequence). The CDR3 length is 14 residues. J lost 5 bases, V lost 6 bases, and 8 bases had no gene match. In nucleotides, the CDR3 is TGTGCCAGTAGGATGGACAGGGCGTGGACTGAAGCTTTCTTT. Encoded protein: CASRMDRAWTEAFF.

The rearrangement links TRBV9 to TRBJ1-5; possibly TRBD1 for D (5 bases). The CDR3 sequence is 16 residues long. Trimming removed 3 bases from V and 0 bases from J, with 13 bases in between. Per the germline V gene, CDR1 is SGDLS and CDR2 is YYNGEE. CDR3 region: CASSAWTRYSNQPQHF. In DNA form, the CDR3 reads TGTGCCAGCAGCGCCTGGACACGATATAGCAATCAGCCCCAGCATTTT. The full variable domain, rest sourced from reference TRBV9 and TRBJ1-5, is DSGVTQTPKHLITATGQRVTLRCSPRSGDLSVYWYQQSLDQGLQFLIQYYNGEERAKGNILERFSAQQFPDLHSELNLSSLELGDSALYFCASSAWTRYSNQPQHFGDGTRLSIL.